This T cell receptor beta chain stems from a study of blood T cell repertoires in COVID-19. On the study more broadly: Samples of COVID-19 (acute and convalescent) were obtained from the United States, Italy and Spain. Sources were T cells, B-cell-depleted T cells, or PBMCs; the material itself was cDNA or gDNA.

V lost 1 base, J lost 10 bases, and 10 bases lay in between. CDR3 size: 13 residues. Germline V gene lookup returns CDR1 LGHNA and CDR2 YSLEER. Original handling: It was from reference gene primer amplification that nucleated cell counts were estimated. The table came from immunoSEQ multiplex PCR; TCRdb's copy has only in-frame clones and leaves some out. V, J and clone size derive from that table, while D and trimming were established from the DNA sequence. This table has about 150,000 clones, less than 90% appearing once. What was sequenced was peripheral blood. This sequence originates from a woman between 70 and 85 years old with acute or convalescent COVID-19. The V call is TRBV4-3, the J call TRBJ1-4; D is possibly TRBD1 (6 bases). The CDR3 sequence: CASSQVEGVKLFF. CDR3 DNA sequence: TGCGCCAGCAGCCAAGTCGAGGGGGTAAAACTGTTTTTT.